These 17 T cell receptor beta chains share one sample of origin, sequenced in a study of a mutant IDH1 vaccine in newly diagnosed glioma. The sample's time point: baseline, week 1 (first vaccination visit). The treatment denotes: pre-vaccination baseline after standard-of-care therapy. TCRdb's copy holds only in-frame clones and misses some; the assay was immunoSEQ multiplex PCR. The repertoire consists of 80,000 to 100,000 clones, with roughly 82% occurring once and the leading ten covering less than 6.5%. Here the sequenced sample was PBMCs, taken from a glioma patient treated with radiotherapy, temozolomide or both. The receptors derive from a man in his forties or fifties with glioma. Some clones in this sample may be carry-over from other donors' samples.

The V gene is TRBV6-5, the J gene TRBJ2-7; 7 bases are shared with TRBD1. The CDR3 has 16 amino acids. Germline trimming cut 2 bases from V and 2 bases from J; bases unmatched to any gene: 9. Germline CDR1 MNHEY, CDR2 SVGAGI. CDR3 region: CASSYELAGGAYEQYF. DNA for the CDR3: TGTGCCAGCAGTTACGAACTGGCAGGGGGAGCCTACGAGCAGTACTTC.

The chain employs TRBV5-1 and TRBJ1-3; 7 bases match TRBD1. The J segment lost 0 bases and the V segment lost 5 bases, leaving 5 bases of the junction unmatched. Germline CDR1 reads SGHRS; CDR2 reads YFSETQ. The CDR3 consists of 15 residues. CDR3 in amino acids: CASRPTGNSGNTIYF. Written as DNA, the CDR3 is TGCGCCAGCAGGCCGACAGGGAACTCTGGAAACACCATATATTTT. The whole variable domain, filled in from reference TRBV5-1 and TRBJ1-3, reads KAGVTQTPRYLIKTRGQQVTLSCSPISGHRSVSWYQQTPGQGLQFLFEYFSETQRNKGNFPGRFSGRQFSNSRSEMNVSTLELGDSALYLCASRPTGNSGNTIYFGEGSWLTVV.

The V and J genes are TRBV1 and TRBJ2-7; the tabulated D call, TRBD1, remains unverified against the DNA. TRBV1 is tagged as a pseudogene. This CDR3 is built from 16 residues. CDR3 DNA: TGCACCAGCAGCCAAAGTGTCAGGGGCCGTGTGTGGGAGCAGTACTTC. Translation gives CTSSQSVRGRVWEQYF.

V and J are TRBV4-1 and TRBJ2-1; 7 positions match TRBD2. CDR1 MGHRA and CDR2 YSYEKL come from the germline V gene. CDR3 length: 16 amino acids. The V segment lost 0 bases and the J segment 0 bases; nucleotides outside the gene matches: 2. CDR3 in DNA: TGCGCCAGCAGCCAAGATGGGAGGGGCTCCTACAATGAGCAGTTCTTC. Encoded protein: CASSQDGRGSYNEQFF.

Written as DNA, the CDR3 is TGTGCCAGCAGTTTCCAGGGGGGGACTGAAGCTTTCTTT. The encoded protein is CASSFQGGTEAFF. The chain recombines TRBV27 with TRBJ1-1; TRBD1 aligns across 7 bases. Germline CDR1 is MNHEY and CDR2 is SMNVEV (reference sequence). The CDR3 loop spans 13 amino acids. The J segment lost 5 bases and the V segment lost 3 bases, leaving 3 bases of the junction unmatched.

CDR3 sequence: CASRPHSGYNIQYF. The DNA of the CDR3 is TGTGCCAGCAGACCCCATAGCGGATATAACATTCAGTACTTC. The chain employs TRBV27 and TRBJ2-4, with D tentatively TRBD2 (6 bases). Germline CDR1 is MNHEY and CDR2 is SMNVEV (reference sequence). This CDR3 comprises 14 residues. Between the trimmed V and J ends, which lost 6 bases and 7 bases, there was a span of 16 bases.

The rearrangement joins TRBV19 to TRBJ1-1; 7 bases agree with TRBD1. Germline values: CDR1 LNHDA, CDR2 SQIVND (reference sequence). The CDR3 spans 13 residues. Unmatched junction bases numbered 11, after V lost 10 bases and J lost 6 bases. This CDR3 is CATSKEDRSEAFF. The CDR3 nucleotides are TGTGCCACCTCGAAAGAGGACAGGTCTGAAGCTTTCTTT.

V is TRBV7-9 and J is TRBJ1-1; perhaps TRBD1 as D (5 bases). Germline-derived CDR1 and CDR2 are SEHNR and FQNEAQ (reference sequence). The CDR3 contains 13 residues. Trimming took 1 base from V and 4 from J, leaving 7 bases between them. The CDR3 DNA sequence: TGTGCCAGCAGCTTAGGGGGGACCACTGAAGCTTTCTTT. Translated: CASSLGGTTEAFF.

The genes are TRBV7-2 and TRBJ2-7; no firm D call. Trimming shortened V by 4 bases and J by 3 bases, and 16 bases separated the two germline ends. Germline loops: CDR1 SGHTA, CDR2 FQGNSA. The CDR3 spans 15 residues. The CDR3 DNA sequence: TGTGCCAGCAGCTCCCTCGCTACGGCAGACTACGAGCAGTACTTC. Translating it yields CASSSLATADYEQYF. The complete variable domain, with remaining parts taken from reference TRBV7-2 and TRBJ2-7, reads GAGVSQSPSNKVTEKGKDVELRCDPISGHTALYWYRQSLGQGLEFLIYFQGNSAPDKSGLPSDRFSAERTGGSVSTLTIQRTQQEDSAVYLCASSSLATADYEQYFGPGTRLTVT.

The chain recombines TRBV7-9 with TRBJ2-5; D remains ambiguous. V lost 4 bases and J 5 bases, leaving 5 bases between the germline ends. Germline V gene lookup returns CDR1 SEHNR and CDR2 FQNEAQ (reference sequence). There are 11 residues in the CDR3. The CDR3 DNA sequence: TGTGCCAGCAGCTCAAGGGAGACCCAGTACTTC. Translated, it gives CASSSRETQYF.

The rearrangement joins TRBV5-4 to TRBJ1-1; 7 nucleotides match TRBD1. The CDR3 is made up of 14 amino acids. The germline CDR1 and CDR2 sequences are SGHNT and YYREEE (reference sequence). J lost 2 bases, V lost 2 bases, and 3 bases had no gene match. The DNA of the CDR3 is TGTGCCAGCAGCTTCGTAGGGGGCAACACTGAAGCTTTCTTT. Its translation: CASSFVGGNTEAFF.

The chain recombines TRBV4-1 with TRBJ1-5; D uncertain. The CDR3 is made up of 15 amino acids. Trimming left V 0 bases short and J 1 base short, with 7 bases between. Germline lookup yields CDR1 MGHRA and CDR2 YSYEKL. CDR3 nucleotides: TGCGCCAGCAGCCAAGATAATGGGAGCAATCAGCCCCAGCATTTT. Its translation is CASSQDNGSNQPQHF.

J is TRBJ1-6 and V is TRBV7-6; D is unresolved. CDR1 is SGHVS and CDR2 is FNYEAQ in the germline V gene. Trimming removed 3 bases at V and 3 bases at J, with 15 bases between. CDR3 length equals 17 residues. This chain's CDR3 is CASSFNAATRYNSPLHF. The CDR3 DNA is TGTGCCAGCAGCTTTAACGCAGCCACCCGCTATAATTCACCCCTCCACTTT.

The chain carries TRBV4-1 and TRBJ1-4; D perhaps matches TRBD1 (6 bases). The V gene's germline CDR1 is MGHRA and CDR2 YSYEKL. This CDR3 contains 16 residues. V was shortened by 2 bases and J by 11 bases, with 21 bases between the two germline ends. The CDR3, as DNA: TGCGCCAGCAGCCAAACGACAGGTGGGGAGATGAGGAAACTGTTTTTT. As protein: CASSQTTGGEMRKLFF.

CDR3: CASSRMGTVMNTEAFF. CDR3 in DNA: TGTGCCAGCAGCCGAATGGGGACAGTCATGAACACTGAAGCTTTCTTT. The chain carries TRBV13 and TRBJ1-1; 7 bases match TRBD1. J gave up 0 bases and V 5 bases, and 9 bases lay outside the gene matches. Germline V gene sequence: CDR1 PRHDT, CDR2 FYEKMQ (reference sequence). The CDR3 length is 16 residues.

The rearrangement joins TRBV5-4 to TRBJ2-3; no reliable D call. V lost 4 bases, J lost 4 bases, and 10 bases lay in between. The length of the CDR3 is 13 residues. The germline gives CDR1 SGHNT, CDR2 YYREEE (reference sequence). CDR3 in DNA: TGTGCCAGCAGCATGACTGGATCAGATACGCAGTATTTT. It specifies CASSMTGSDTQYF.

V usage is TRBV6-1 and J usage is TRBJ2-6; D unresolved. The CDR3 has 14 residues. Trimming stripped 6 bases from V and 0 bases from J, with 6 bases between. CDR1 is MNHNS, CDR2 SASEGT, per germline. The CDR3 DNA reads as TGTGCCAGCAGAGGGTTCTCTGGGGCCAACGTCCTGACTTTC. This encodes CASRGFSGANVLTF.